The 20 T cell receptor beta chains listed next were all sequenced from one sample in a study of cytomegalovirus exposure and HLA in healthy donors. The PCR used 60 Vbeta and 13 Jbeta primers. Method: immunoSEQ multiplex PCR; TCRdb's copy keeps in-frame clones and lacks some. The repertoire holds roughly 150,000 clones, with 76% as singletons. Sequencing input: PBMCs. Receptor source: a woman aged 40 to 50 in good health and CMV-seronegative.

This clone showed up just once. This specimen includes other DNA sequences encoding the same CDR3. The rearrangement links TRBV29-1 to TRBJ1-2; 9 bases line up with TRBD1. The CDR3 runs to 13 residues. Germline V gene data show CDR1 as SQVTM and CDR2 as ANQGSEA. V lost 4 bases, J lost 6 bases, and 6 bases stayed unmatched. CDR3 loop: CSVGYRQGDGYTF. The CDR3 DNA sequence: TGCAGCGTTGGGTACCGACAGGGGGATGGCTACACCTTC.

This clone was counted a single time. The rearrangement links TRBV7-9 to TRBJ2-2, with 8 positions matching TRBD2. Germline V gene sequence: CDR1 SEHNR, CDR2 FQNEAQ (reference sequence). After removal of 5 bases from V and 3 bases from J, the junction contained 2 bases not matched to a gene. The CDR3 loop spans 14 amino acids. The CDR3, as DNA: TGTGCCAGCAGCACGGGGGGGGACACCGGGGAGCTGTTTTTT. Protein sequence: CASSTGGDTGELFF.

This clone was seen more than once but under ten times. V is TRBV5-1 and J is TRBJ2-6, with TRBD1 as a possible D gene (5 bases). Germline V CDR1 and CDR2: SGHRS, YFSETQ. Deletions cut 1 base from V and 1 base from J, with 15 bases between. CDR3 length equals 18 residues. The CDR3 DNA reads TGCGCCAGCAGCTTGTCAGGGTACATTCTATCTGGGGCCAACGTCCTGACTTTC. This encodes CASSLSGYILSGANVLTF.

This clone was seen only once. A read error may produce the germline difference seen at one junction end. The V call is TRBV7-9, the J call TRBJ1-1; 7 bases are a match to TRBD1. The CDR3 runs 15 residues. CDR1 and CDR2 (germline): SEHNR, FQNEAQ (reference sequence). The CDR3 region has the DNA TGTTCCAGCAGCCCGCGGACAGGACCGAACACTGAAGCTTTCTTT. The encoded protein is CSSSPRTGPNTEAFF.

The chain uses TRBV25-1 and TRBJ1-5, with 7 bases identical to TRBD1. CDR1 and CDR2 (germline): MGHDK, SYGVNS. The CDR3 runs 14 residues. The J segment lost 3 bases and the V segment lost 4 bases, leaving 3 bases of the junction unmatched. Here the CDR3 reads CASSGTGVNQPQHF. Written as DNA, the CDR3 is TGTGCCAGCAGTGGTACAGGGGTCAATCAGCCCCAGCATTTT. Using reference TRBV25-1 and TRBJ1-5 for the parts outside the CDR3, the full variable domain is EADIYQTPRYLVIGTGKKITLECSQTMGHDKMYWYQQDPGMELHLIHYSYGVNSTEKGDLSSESTVSRIRTEHFPLTLESARPSHTSQYLCASSGTGVNQPQHFGDGTRLSIL.

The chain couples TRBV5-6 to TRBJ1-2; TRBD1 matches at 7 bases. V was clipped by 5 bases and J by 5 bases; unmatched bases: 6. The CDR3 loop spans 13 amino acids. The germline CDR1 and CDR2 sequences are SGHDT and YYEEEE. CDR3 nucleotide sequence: TGTGCCAGCAGTGAGGCGGGACAGTATGGCTACACCTTC. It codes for CASSEAGQYGYTF.

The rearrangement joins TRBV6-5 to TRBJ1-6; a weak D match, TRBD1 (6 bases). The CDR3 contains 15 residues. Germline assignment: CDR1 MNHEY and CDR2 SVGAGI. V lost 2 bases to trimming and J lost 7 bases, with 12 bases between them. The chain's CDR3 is CASSYGQGTNSPLHF. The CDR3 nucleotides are TGTGCCAGCAGTTACGGCCAGGGGACGAATTCACCCCTCCACTTT.

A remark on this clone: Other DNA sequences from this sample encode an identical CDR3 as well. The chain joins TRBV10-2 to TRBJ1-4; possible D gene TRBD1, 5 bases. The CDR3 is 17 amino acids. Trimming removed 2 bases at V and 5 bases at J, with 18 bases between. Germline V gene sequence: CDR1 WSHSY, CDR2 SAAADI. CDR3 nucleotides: TGCGCCAGCAGTGAGGGGCAGGGTTTGATTCACAATGAAAAACTGTTTTTT. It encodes CASSEGQGLIHNEKLFF.

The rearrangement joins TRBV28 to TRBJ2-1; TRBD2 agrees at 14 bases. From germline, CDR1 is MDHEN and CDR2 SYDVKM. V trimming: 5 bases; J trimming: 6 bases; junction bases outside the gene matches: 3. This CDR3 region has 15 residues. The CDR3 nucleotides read TGTGCCAGCAGTCCGACTAGCGGGGGGGGCAATGAGCAGTTCTTC. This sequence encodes CASSPTSGGGNEQFF.

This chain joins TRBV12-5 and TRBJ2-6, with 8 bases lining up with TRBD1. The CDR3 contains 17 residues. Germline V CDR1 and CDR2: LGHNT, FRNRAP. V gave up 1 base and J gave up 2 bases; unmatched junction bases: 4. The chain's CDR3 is CASGLAAGGAGANVLTF. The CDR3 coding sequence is TGTGCTAGTGGTTTGGCCGCAGGGGGCGCTGGGGCCAACGTCCTGACTTTC.

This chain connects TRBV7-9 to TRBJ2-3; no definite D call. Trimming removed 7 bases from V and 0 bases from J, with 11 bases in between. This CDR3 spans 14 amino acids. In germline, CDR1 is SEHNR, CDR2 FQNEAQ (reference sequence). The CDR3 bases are TGTGCCAGCAAGATGTCCAGTAGCACAGATACGCAGTATTTT. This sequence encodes CASKMSSSTDTQYF.

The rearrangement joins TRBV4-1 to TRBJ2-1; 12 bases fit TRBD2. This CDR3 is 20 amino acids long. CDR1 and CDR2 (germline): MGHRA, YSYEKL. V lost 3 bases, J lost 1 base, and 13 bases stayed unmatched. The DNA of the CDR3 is TGCGCCAGCAGCCATGACACGACTAGCGGGAGAGGTCGGTCCTACAATGAGCAGTTCTTC. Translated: CASSHDTTSGRGRSYNEQFF.

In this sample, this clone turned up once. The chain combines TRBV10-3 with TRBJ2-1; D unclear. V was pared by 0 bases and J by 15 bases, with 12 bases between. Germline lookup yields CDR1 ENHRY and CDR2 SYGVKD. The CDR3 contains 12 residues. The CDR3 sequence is CAISESGAARFF. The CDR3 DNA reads TGTGCCATCAGTGAGTCTGGTGCCGCGCGGTTCTTC.

The CDR3 DNA reads as TGCGGGAGAGGGGGTACCTACGAGCAGTACTTC. Translated: CGRGGTYEQYF. V usage is TRBV5-1 and J usage is TRBJ2-7, with D possibly TRBD1 on 6 matching bases. Germline CDR1 is SGHRS and CDR2 is YFSETQ. The length of the CDR3 is 11 residues.

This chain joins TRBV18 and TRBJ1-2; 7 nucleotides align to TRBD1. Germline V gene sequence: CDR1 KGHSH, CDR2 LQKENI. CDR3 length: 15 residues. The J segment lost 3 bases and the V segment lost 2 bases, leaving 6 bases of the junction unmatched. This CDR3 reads CASSPTTGVDYGYTF. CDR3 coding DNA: TGTGCCAGCTCACCAACCACAGGGGTCGACTATGGCTACACCTTC. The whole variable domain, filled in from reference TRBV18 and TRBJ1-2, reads NAGVMQNPRHLVRRRGQEARLRCSPMKGHSHVYWYRQLPEEGLKFMVYLQKENIIDESGMPKERFSAEFPKEGPSILRIQQVVRGDSAAYFCASSPTTGVDYGYTFGSGTRLTVV.

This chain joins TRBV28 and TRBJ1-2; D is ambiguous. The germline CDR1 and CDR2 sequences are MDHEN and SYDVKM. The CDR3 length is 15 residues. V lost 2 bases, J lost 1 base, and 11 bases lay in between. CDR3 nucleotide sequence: TGTGCCAGCAGTTTAACGGTCCTCCATAACTATGGCTACACCTTC. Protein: CASSLTVLHNYGYTF.

CDR3: CASSSIRDKAYEQYF. For the CDR3, the DNA is TGTGCCAGCAGTTCCATCCGGGACAAGGCCTACGAGCAGTACTTC. The V gene is TRBV27, the J gene TRBJ2-7; a possible D gene is TRBD1 (6 bases). Germline loops: CDR1 MNHEY, CDR2 SMNVEV (reference sequence). V lost 4 bases and J lost 2, with 15 bases in between. This CDR3 region has 15 residues.

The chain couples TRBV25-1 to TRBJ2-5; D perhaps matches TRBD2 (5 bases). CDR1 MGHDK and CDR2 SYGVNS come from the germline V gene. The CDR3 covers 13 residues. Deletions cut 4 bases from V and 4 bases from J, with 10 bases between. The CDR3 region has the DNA TGTGCCAGCAGTGTGGGAGCCCGAGAGACCCAGTACTTC. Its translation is CASSVGARETQYF.

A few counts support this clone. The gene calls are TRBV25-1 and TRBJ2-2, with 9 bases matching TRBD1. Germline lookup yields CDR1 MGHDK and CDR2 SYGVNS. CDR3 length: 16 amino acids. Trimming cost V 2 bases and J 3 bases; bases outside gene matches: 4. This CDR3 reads CASSEMGQGDTGELFF. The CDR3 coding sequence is TGTGCCAGCAGTGAAATGGGACAGGGTGACACCGGGGAGCTGTTTTTT.

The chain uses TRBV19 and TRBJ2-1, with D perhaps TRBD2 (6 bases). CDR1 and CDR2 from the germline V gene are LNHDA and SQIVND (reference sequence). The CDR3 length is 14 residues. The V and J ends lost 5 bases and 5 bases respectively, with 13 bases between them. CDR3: CASSRDSGDNEQFF. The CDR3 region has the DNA TGTGCCAGTAGTCGGGACTCCGGAGACAATGAGCAGTTCTTC.